This TCR beta chain was sequenced for a study of blood T cell repertoires in COVID-19. This CDR3 has 15 residues. V lost 2 bases and J lost 3; bases outside the gene matches: 4. The germline CDR1 and CDR2 sequences are WSHSY and SAAADI. TCRdb keeps only in-frame clones here, not all; method: immunoSEQ multiplex PCR. The table shows a few hundred thousand clones, with approximately 90% occurring only once. This sequence was found in a man between 60 and 75 years old who had recovered from COVID-19. Sample: peripheral blood. The chain uses TRBV10-2 and TRBJ2-7; 10 nucleotides agree with TRBD1. The CDR3, as DNA: TGCGCCAGCAGTGAGCCTGGACAGGGGGACTACGAGCAGTACTTC. Translating it yields CASSEPGQGDYEQYF.